A selection of T cell receptor beta chains follows, all from one sample in a study of shared clonotypes between healthy human individuals. Profiling relied on immunoSEQ multiplex PCR, and the TCRdb table lists in-frame clones only, not all of them. In the table there are about 1.9 million clones, about 93% of which are singletons. Sequencing used naive CD8+ T cells from PBMCs. The receptors were sampled from a young man in good health. Some clones in this sample may be carry-over from other donors' samples. CDR3s leave out the opening cysteine and the closing phenylalanine or tryptophan.

v_gene	len	j_gene	CDR3aa
TRBV4-3	14	TRBJ2-1	ASSQDWAGFYNEQF
TRBV19	13	TRBJ2-1	ASTAGQGFYNEQF
TRBV21-1	12	TRBJ2-1	GHEGGISYNEQF
TRBV2	14	TRBJ1-5	ASSEGLIYSNQPQH
TRBV15	13	TRBJ2-1	ATSPTSGNYNEQF
TRBV6-5	13	TRBJ2-4	ASSYWGDGKNIQY
TRBV7-3	15	TRBJ2-3	ASSSGLAGEGTDTQY
TRBV4-3	13	TRBJ2-4	ASSQGTGLQNIQY
TRBV7-9	15	TRBJ1-1	ASSSSPGSNMNTEAF
TRBV4-1	12	TRBJ1-1	ASSQVTMGTEAF
TRBV4-1	12	TRBJ1-4	ASSSRRTNEKLF
TRBV6-5	14	TRBJ2-7	ASSYATGALTYEQY
TRBV27	13	TRBJ2-1	ASSFSAGGFGEQF
TRBV6-6	13	TRBJ2-1	ASSYDRSSYNEQF
TRBV27	10	TRBJ1-2	ACRTGLAGYT
TRBV5-1	14	TRBJ2-1	ASSFLADLGYNEQF
TRBV7-6	13	TRBJ2-3	ASSGLAGSTDTQY
TRBV5-5	14	TRBJ2-2	ASSWDSMAPAGELF
TRBV28	12	TRBJ1-5	ASSPTGVDLPQH
TRBV27	12	TRBJ1-5	ASSLEGHNQPQH
TRBV5-5	13	TRBJ1-1	ASSLSYRLDTEAF
TRBV5-1	16	TRBJ2-2	ASSLGQGALILGGELF
TRBV5-3	12	TRBJ2-5	ARSLTGQKETQY
TRBV13	14	TRBJ2-1	ASSLGAGGAYNEQF
TRBV7-7	13	TRBJ1-4	ASSLVFSANEKLF
TRBV6-1	16	TRBJ2-1	ASSEAFPGTELYNEQF
TRBV27	13	TRBJ2-7	ASSAAGTAGYEQY
TRBV28	13	TRBJ1-5	ASSPVGGVYQPQH
TRBV6-1	12	TRBJ2-7	ASSLAPSSYEQY
TRBV5-4	12	TRBJ2-7	ASSPGQGFYEQY
TRBV7-3	17	TRBJ2-2	ASSEHPEEQEANTGELF
TRBV27	13	TRBJ1-2	ASSEDRGFLYGYT
TRBV4-3	14	TRBJ2-3	ASSPRLAGTPDTQY
TRBV4-3	14	TRBJ1-5	ASSQTRGNPNQPQH
TRBV7-9	12	TRBJ1-4	ASSLGAFNERLF
TRBV7-2	12	TRBJ2-5	ATRLAGFQETQY
TRBV6-5	12	TRBJ2-7	ASSYAESSYEQY
TRBV7-2	11	TRBJ2-7	ASSAFRGFEQY
TRBV28	13	TRBJ2-7	ASSFRGHLTYEQY
TRBV27	12	TRBJ2-7	ASSLGAFAYEQY
TRBV15	14	TRBJ1-3	ATSSIGRNSGNTIY
TRBV6-5	11	TRBJ1-1	ASSFRGNTEAF
TRBV27	9	TRBJ2-7	ASSSAYEQY
TRBV27	13	TRBJ2-5	ASSSNRGLQETQY
TRBV19	11	TRBJ1-1	ASTPRARERLL